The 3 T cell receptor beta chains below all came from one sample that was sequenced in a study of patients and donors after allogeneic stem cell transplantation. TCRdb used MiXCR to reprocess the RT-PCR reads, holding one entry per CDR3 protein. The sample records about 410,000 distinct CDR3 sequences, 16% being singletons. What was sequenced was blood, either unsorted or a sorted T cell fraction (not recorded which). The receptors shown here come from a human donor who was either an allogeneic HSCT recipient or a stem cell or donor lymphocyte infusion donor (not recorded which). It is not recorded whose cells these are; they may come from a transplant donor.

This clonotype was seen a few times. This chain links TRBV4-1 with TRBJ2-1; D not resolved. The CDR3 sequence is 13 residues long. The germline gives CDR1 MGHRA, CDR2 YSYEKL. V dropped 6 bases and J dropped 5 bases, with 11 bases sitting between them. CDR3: CASRGAKNNEQFF. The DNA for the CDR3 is TGCGCCAGCAGGGGCGCCAAAAACAATGAGCAGTTCTTC.

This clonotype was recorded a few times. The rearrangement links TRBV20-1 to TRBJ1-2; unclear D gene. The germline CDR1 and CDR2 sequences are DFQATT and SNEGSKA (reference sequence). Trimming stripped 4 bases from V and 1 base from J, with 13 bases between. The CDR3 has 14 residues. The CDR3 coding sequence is TGCAGTGCTACAATGAAAGGAGTTAACTATGGCTACACCTTC. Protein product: CSATMKGVNYGYTF.

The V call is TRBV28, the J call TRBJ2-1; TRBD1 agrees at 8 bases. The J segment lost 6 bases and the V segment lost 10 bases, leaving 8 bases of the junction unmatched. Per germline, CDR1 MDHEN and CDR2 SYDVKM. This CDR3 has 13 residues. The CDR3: CATTDRVANEQFF. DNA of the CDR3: TGTGCCACAACGGACAGGGTAGCCAATGAGCAGTTCTTC.